This passage covers 8 T cell receptor beta chains from one sample sequenced in a study of blood T cell repertoires in COVID-19. Method: immunoSEQ multiplex PCR; TCRdb's copy keeps in-frame clones and lacks some. The sample yields around 300,000 clones, about four fifths seen once. The sequenced sample consisted of peripheral blood. The receptors derive from a man younger than 40 with active or convalescent COVID-19.

This chain joins TRBV5-4 and TRBJ2-5; D tentatively reads TRBD1 or TRBD2 (7 bases each). The CDR3 is 14 amino acids. Per germline, CDR1 SGHNT and CDR2 YYREEE (reference sequence). V gave up 4 bases and J gave up 7 bases, with 17 bases separating them. The CDR3 nucleotides are TGTGCCAGCAGCGTGGGGGGGACAGTCGGGACCCAGTACTTC. Amino acid sequence: CASSVGGTVGTQYF.

This clone came up a few times. This chain links TRBV3-1 (or the pseudogene TRBV3-2) with TRBJ2-7; D might be TRBD2 (6 bases). Germline CDR1 and CDR2: LGHDT and YNNKEL (reference sequence). Trimming shortened V by 3 bases and J by 6 bases, and 12 bases separated the two germline ends. This CDR3 is 13 amino acids long. The CDR3 loop is CASSQGWRGEQYF. In nucleotides, the CDR3 is TGTGCCAGCAGCCAGGGATGGAGGGGCGAGCAGTACTTC.

The V and J genes are TRBV7-6 and TRBJ1-4, with 7 bases fitting TRBD1. CDR1 is SGHVS and CDR2 is FNYEAQ in the germline V gene. The CDR3 length is 15 residues. The V segment lost 5 bases and the J segment 12 bases; nucleotides outside the gene matches: 15. This CDR3 reads CASSTRTGGVGELFF. In DNA, the CDR3 is TGTGCCAGCAGCACTCGGACAGGAGGGGTGGGGGAACTGTTTTTT.

This clone occurred once. This sequence joins TRBV24-1 and TRBJ2-3; 10 nucleotides align to TRBD2. The CDR3 consists of 16 residues. Germline values: CDR1 KGHDR, CDR2 SFDVKD. V was pared by 4 bases and J by 2 bases, with 5 bases of the junction left unmatched. This chain's CDR3 is CATSDSLAGSTDTQYF. CDR3 DNA: TGTGCCACCAGTGACTCACTAGCGGGATCCACAGATACGCAGTATTTT.

The chain couples TRBV7-3 to TRBJ2-6, with TRBD1 matching over 8 bases. Germline CDR1 is SGHTA and CDR2 is FQGTGA. The CDR3 runs to 17 residues. V shed 2 bases and J 1 base; nucleotides not matched to a gene: 4. CDR3 in DNA: TGTGCCAGCAGCTTACAGGGGGCAAGGTCTGGGGCCAACGTCCTGACTTTC. Translation gives CASSLQGARSGANVLTF. The full variable domain, completed using reference TRBV7-3 and TRBJ2-6, is GAGVSQTPSNKVTEKGKYVELRCDPISGHTALYWYRQSLGQGPEFLIYFQGTGAADDSGLPNDRFFAVRPEGSVSTLKIQRTERGDSAVYLCASSLQGARSGANVLTFGAGSRLTVL.

V usage is TRBV19 and J usage is TRBJ2-1, with D possibly being TRBD2 (6 bases). Looked up from germline, CDR1 is LNHDA and CDR2 is SQIVND (reference sequence). The CDR3 totals 13 residues. The V and J ends lost 2 bases and 9 bases respectively, with 11 bases between them. For the CDR3, the DNA is TGTGCCAGTAGTATATCGGGAGTATCTGAGCAGTTCTTC. Translated: CASSISGVSEQFF.

Concerning this clone: This sample includes further DNA sequences coding for the same CDR3. The chain's CDR3 is CASSLAVNTEAFF. CDR3 nucleotides: TGCGCCAGCAGCTTAGCGGTGAACACTGAAGCTTTCTTT. V is TRBV5-1 and J is TRBJ1-1; D unresolved. Per germline, CDR1 SGHRS and CDR2 YFSETQ. The CDR3 contains 13 residues. V lost 2 bases and J lost 0, with 5 bases in between.

V usage is TRBV10-2 and J usage is TRBJ2-7, with a tentative D call TRBD1 (5 bases). CDR3 size: 12 residues. V lost 7 bases, J lost 5 bases, and 12 bases lay in between. Germline V gene lookup returns CDR1 WSHSY and CDR2 SAAADI. The CDR3 spells CASKRTSNEQYF. The CDR3 coding sequence is TGCGCCAGCAAGAGGACATCTAACGAGCAGTACTTC.